The T cell receptor beta chain described here comes from a study of blood T cells in healthy people across ages. This clonotype was observed a few times. The second PCR ran about 6 to 11 cycles with a sample-barcoded 5' primer and J-beta primers. TCRdb analysed the 5' RACE reads with MiXCR anew, one entry per CDR3 protein. The data hold some 760,000 distinct CDR3 sequences, with around 25% observed a single time. The same sample was also used in a study of T cells of mothers and their children.

The TCR was taken from a boy younger than 18 in good health. Sequencing was carried out using blood.

CDR3 DNA sequence: TGTGCCAGCAGTTTAGAAGTAGCGGGAGGGCTTGAGACCCAGTACTTC. This codes for CASSLEVAGGLETQYF. The gene calls are TRBV28 and TRBJ2-5; 11 bases map to TRBD2. The junction had 7 bases not matched to a gene; V was cut back by 2 bases and J by 5 bases. There are 16 residues in the CDR3. Per the germline V gene, CDR1 is MDHEN and CDR2 is SYDVKM.